Below, 6 T cell receptor beta chains from the same sample are listed, as sequenced in a study of identical twins. Using its own MiXCR run on the 5' RACE reads, TCRdb lists one record per CDR3 protein. The sample yields roughly 690,000 distinct CDR3 sequences, 5.5% to 6.5% seen once. Specimen: naive T cells sorted from blood. The receptors shown here come from a man younger than 35 in good health.

The chain is built from TRBV7-9 and TRBJ2-2, with D perhaps matching TRBD2 (6 bases). The CDR3 loop spans 17 amino acids. Germline assignment: CDR1 SEHNR and CDR2 FQNEAQ (reference sequence). Trimming shortened V by 0 bases and J by 6 bases, and 17 bases separated the two germline ends. CDR3 loop: CASSLAPRDSPAGELFF. DNA for the CDR3: TGTGCCAGCAGCTTAGCGCCCCGGGACTCCCCAGCCGGGGAGCTGTTTTTT.

In this sample, this clonotype turned up many times. The chain is built from TRBV11-1 and TRBJ2-1, with 14 bases fitting TRBD2. CDR1 and CDR2 (germline): SGHAT, FQDESV (reference sequence). V lost 5 bases and J lost 4; bases outside the gene matches: 10. This CDR3 has 18 residues. This chain's CDR3 is CASSAGTSGSSPYNEQFF. In nucleotides, the CDR3 is TGTGCCAGCAGCGCCGGGACTAGCGGGAGTTCTCCTTACAATGAGCAGTTCTTC.

This clonotype has only a few counts. The gene calls are TRBV14 and TRBJ2-1, with 7 positions matching TRBD1. After removal of 2 bases from V and 4 bases from J, the junction contained 11 bases not matched to a gene. Per the germline V gene, CDR1 is SGHDN and CDR2 is FVKESK. CDR3 length: 17 amino acids. CDR3 in DNA: TGTGCCAGCAGCCAACGACAGGGAAGGATCTATTACAATGAGCAGTTCTTC. Its translation is CASSQRQGRIYYNEQFF.

The chain joins TRBV10-3 to TRBJ1-2; no clear D gene. V lost 11 bases to trimming and J lost 7 bases, with 14 bases between them. Germline V gene sequence: CDR1 ENHRY, CDR2 SYGVKD. This CDR3 is built from 11 residues. CDR3 region: CASADGAGYTF. The CDR3 coding sequence is TGTGCCTCCGCCGACGGAGCTGGCTACACCTTC.

This clonotype was picked up a small number of times. The chain couples TRBV6-2 or TRBV6-3 to TRBJ1-2; TRBD1 aligns across 7 bases. With V trimmed by 6 bases and J by 3 bases, 4 bases remained unmatched. CDR1 is MNHEY and CDR2 is SVGEGT in the germline V gene. This CDR3 region has 13 residues. This CDR3 reads CASRSQGYYGYTF. The CDR3 bases are TGTGCCAGCAGGTCACAGGGGTACTATGGCTACACCTTC.

This clonotype was picked up many times. The chain links TRBV7-2 to TRBJ2-1; a possible D gene is TRBD2 (5 bases). Germline-derived CDR1 and CDR2 are SGHTA and FQGNSA. V lost 4 bases, J lost 4 bases, and 11 bases lay in between. CDR3 length equals 14 residues. CDR3 sequence (DNA): TGTGCCAGCAGCTCCAGAGGGCAATACAATGAGCAGTTCTTC. Residues: CASSSRGQYNEQFF.